This T cell receptor beta chain emerged from a study of T cell responses to AZD1222 COVID-19 vaccine (TCRdb year 2021). Background for the entire study: TCR sequencing covered approximately 230 trial participants: some 210 given two doses of AZD1222 and 26 given two doses of MenACWY control vaccine. Trial participants were enrolled by age into 18-55, 56-69 and 70-plus year subgroups, with roughly 150, 30 and 60 TCR-sequenced participants respectively.

Turning to this clone: No antigen is known for it. No much larger clone is present one base from it, and per-base qualities are unavailable.

The time point label on this specimen signifies: about 28 days (+/-7) after the second vaccine dose. AZD1222 recipients with second doses at about 4 weeks or about 12 weeks were pooled, because spike-specific TCR depth and breadth did not differ between schedules. The vaccinee samples were drawn from two UK trials, COV001 and COV002, one of which was a single-blind randomized controlled phase 2/3 trial testing AZD1222 (ChAdOx1 nCoV-19) in healthy adults. For TCRbeta chain sequencing, PBMC samples were collected from trial participants at day 0 and at day 28 after the second dose. V lost 4 bases and J lost 0 bases, and the count of bases not matched to a germline gene is 9. From the cysteine up to the phenylalanine, the CDR3 has a length of 16 residues. The entry retains the CDR3 DNA only, 48 bases that are in frame from base 1. CDR1 SGHRS and CDR2 YFSETQ are derived from the germline V gene. The CDR3 regions of human TCRbeta chains were analyzed by immunosequencing. As for the authors' bioinformatics: TCRs in the repertoires were compared against a reference library of SARS-CoV-2-specific TCRs that had been generated with the MIRA antigen-specificity platform. Breadth was defined as the fraction of unique TCRs that were SARS-CoV-2-associated, and depth was defined as the fraction of total T cells that were SARS-CoV-2-associated. Using the MIRA data, each spike-specific TCR was mapped to the spike region that the TCR reacts to and placed in a CD4 or CD8 class. Log10-transformed breadth and depth values were compared by one-way ANOVA with Sidak's multiple comparisons tests. Not all clones reach the TCRdb copy of this immuneACCESS table, which keeps in-frame sequences only. Checked studies attribute under half of the gap to unresolved V genes and leave the rest unexplained. V, J and clone size are taken as reported in that table, and D and trimming were inferred from the DNA itself. The sample yields around 150,000 clones; about nine tenths were counted once. 1% to 1.5% of the sample belongs to the ten largest clones.

The study at large found these results: Spike-specific TCR breadth and depth rose significantly after two AZD1222 doses compared with day 0 and with MenACWY recipients. The whole spike protein was spanned by vaccine-associated CD4 TCRs, and dominant responses were seen in regions 160-218 and 743-854. Because no day 14 peak-response samples were available, repertoires were characterized only after the peak T cell response. Participants were mostly white British and included more females than males, and it was suggested by the authors that clonal diversity may have been underestimated. Reportedly, almost half of the unique spike-specific TCRs recognized epitopes lying outside the regions that are mutated in the B.1.351 and B.1.1.7 variants. The 56-69-year group was small, and its depth increase did not reach significance, likely because of low power. Conclusions about previously exposed vaccinees are limited, since just a handful of AZD1222 recipients were seropositive for SARS-CoV-2 at baseline.

This sequence was found in an adult who received the AZD1222 COVID-19 vaccine. This sample comprised peripheral blood, obtained 28 days after the second AZD1222 dose. In this chain, TRBV5-1 is recombined with TRBJ1-1, with TRBD1 matching 7 junction bases. The DNA reads TGCGCCAGCAGCAGGGAGGGGGCAGGACTGAACACTGAAGCTTTCTTT. Translated, it reads CASSREGAGLNTEAFF.